Sequencing of this T cell receptor beta chain was carried out in a study of vaccination and CD4 T cells after COVID-19. As for the study in general: Overlapping SARS-CoV-2, HCoV-NL63, HCoV-OC43 and HCoV-229E spike peptides stimulated the cells.

The junction had 3 bases not matched to a gene; V was cut back by 3 bases and J by 6 bases. Germline values: CDR1 DFQATT, CDR2 SNEGSKA (reference sequence). The length of the CDR3 is 12 residues. In this sample, this clonotype turned up a few times. What it binds is unknown. Sequence data for DNA of cultured CD4+ T cells were generated by the Oncomine TCR Beta short-read assay. TCRdb fed the PCR reads into MiXCR, producing one record per CDR3 protein. This table has thousands of distinct CDR3 sequences, around 50% appearing once. Treatment reported: roughly 10-day PBMC culture with coronavirus spike peptide pools or control peptides (ViraFEST assay).

The rearrangement uses TRBV20-1 and TRBJ2-3; 7 bases align to TRBD2. The sequence came from a human donor who had recovered from COVID-19. The material sequenced was CD4+ T cells from blood, cultured in vitro. The CDR3, as DNA: TGCAGTGCTAGTCAGACTAGCGATACGCAGTATTTT. Protein: CSASQTSDTQYF.